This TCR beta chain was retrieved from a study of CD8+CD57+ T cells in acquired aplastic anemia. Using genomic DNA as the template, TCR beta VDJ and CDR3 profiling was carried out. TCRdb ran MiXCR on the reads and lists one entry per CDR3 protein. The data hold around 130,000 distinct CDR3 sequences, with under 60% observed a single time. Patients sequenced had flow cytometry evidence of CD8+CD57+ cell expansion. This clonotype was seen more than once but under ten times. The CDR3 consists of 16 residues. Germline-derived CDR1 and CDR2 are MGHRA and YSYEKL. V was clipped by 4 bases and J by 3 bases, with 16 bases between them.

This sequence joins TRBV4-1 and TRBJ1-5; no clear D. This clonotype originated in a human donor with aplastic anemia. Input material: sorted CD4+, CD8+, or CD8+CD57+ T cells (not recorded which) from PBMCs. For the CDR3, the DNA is TGCGCCAGCAGCCCGGATGACGGGCCCGACAATCAGCCCCAGCATTTT. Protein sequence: CASSPDDGPDNQPQHF.